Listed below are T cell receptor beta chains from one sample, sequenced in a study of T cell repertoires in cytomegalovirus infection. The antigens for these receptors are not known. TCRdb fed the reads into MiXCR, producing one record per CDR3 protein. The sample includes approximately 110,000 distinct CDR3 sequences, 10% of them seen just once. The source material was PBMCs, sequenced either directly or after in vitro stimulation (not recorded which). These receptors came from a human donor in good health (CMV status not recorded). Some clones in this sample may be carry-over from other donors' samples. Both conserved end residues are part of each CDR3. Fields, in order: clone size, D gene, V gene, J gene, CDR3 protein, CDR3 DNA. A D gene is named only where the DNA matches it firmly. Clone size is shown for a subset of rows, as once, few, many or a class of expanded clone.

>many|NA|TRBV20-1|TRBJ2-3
CSARWGPTDTQYF
TGCAGTGCTAGGTGGGGTCCCACAGATACGCAGTATTTT
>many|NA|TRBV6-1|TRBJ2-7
CASNGDSYEQYF
TGTGCCAGCAACGGGGATTCCTACGAGCAGTACTTC
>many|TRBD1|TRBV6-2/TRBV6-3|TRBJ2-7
CASSYSIPGQTYEQYF
TGTGCCAGCAGTTACTCGATCCCGGGACAGACCTACGAGCAGTACTTC
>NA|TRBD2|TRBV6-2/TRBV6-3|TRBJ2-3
CASILAGTDTQYF
TGTGCCAGCATTCTAGCGGGAACAGATACGCAGTATTTT
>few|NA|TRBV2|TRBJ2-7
CASSAGAYEQYF
TGTGCCAGCAGTGCAGGCGCCTACGAGCAGTACTTC
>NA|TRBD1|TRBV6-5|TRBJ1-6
CASSYSRQGGSSYNSPLHF
TGTGCCAGCAGTTACTCTCGACAGGGCGGGAGCTCCTATAATTCACCCCTCCACTTT
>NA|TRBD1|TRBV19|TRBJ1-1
CASSTGVEVTEAFF
TGTGCCAGTAGCACAGGGGTCGAGGTCACTGAAGCTTTCTTT
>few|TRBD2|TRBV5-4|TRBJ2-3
CASSLRTSGRGSDTQYF
TGTGCCAGCAGCCTCCGGACTAGCGGGAGAGGGTCAGATACGCAGTATTTT
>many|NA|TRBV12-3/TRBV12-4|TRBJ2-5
CASRPKGAGETQYF
TGTGCCAGCAGGCCTAAAGGCGCCGGGGAGACCCAGTACTTC
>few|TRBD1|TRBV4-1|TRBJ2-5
CASSQDRDRWAQYF
TGCGCCAGCAGCCAAGATAGGGACAGGTGGGCCCAGTACTTC
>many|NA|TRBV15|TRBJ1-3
CATSRGVSGNTIYF
TGTGCCACCAGCAGAGGAGTTTCTGGAAACACCATATATTTT
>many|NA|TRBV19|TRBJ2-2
CASSVGQPGELFF
TGTGCCAGTAGTGTTGGACAGCCCGGGGAGCTGTTTTTT
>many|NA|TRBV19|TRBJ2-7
CASSIGPTSYEQYF
TGTGCCAGTAGTATAGGGCCAACTTCCTACGAGCAGTACTTC
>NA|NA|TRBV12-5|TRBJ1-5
CASGSQPQHF
TGTGCTAGTGGTTCTCAGCCCCAGCATTTT
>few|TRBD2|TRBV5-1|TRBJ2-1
CASSLNPGLAGGQFF
TGCGCCAGCAGCTTGAATCCGGGACTAGCGGGAGGGCAGTTCTTC
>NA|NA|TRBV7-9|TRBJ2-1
CASSPPGGSYNEQFF
TGTGCCAGCAGCCCACCAGGGGGGTCCTACAATGAGCAGTTCTTC
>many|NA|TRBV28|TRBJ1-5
CASPSSNQPQHF
TGTGCCAGTCCCAGTAGCAATCAGCCCCAGCATTTT
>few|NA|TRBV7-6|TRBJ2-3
CASSLRLGATSATDTQYF
TGTGCCAGCAGCTTAAGGCTGGGGGCCACTAGCGCCACAGATACGCAGTATTTT
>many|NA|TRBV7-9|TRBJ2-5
CASSFQFGQFQETQYF
TGTGCCAGCAGCTTTCAGTTTGGACAGTTCCAAGAGACCCAGTACTTC
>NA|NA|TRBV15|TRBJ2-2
CATSRDGYTGELFF
TGTGCCACCAGCAGAGATGGATACACCGGGGAGCTGTTTTTT
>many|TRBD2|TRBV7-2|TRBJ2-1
CASRRGRGDEQFF
TGTGCCAGCAGACGGGGGAGGGGAGATGAGCAGTTCTTC
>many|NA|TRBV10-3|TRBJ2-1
CAISQASSYNEQFF
TGTGCCATCAGTCAGGCATCCTCGTACAATGAGCAGTTCTTC
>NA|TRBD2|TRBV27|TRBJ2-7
CASSLVAGGSYEQYF
TGTGCCAGCAGTTTAGTGGCGGGAGGATCCTACGAGCAGTACTTC
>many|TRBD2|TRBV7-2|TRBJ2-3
CASSPTSGGSFTDTQYF
TGTGCCAGCAGCCCAACGAGTGGCGGGAGTTTTACAGATACGCAGTATTTT
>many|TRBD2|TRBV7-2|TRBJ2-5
CASSLWGGLRETQYF
TGTGCCAGCAGCTTATGGGGGGGACTTCGGGAGACCCAGTACTTC
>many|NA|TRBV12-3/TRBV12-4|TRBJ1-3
CASSFKRQASGNTIYF
TGTGCCAGCAGTTTCAAGCGACAGGCCTCTGGAAACACCATATATTTT
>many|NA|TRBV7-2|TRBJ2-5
CASSFTAGNQETQYF
TGTGCCAGCAGCTTTACGGCGGGAAACCAAGAGACCCAGTACTTC
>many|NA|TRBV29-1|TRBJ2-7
CSEGGVSYEQYF
TGCAGCGAGGGTGGCGTCTCCTACGAGCAGTACTTC
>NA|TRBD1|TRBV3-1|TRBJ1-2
CASSTQTGIGYGYTF
TGTGCCAGCAGCACTCAGACAGGGATAGGCTATGGCTACACCTTC
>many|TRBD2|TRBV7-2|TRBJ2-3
CASSLGLAAPGTQYF
TGTGCCAGCAGCTTAGGACTAGCAGCCCCGGGGACGCAGTATTTT
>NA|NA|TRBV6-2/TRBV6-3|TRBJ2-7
CASSYRQGIYEQYF
TGTGCCAGCAGTTACCGTCAGGGAATCTACGAGCAGTACTTC